This passage covers 30 T cell receptor beta chains from one sample sequenced in a study of blood T cell repertoires in COVID-19. Sequenced by immunoSEQ multiplex PCR; TCRdb stores in-frame clones only, minus some. This sample has 150,000 to 200,000 clones; 65% to 85% occur once, and the top ten carry about 2.6%. Sequenced sample: peripheral blood. Receptors were obtained from a human donor with acute or convalescent COVID-19. The donor label of this sample is uncertain.

This chain joins TRBV25-1 and TRBJ1-1, with D uncertain. V dropped 5 bases and J dropped 7 bases, with 20 bases sitting between them. This CDR3 contains 15 residues. The germline CDR1 and CDR2 sequences are MGHDK and SYGVNS. The CDR3 reads CASSQSSRGRDEAFF. DNA of the CDR3: TGTGCCAGCAGTCAATCGAGTAGAGGGAGGGATGAAGCTTTCTTT.

This chain links TRBV28 with TRBJ1-1, with TRBD1 matching over 7 bases. Unmatched junction bases numbered 9, after V lost 8 bases and J lost 3 bases. Germline lookup yields CDR1 MDHEN and CDR2 SYDVKM. This CDR3 has 14 amino acids. CDR3: CASRRQGRDTEAFF. The CDR3 DNA reads as TGTGCCAGCCGGCGACAGGGACGGGACACTGAAGCTTTCTTT.

The genes are TRBV7-8 and TRBJ2-7; TRBD1 matches at 7 bases. This CDR3 contains 14 residues. CDR1 SGHVS and CDR2 FQNEAQ come from the germline V gene. V trimming: 6 bases; J trimming: 3 bases; junction bases outside the gene matches: 8. The DNA for the CDR3 is TGTGCCAGCAGGGACGACAGGGTAGGCTACGAGCAGTACTTC. Protein: CASRDDRVGYEQYF.

This chain uses TRBV3-1 (or the pseudogene TRBV3-2) with TRBJ2-5, with TRBD2 as a possible D gene (6 bases). The length of the CDR3 is 15 residues. CDR1 LGHDT and CDR2 YNNKEL come from the germline V gene (reference sequence). V was clipped by 3 bases and J by 0 bases, with 11 bases between them. The CDR3 nucleotides are TGTGCCAGCAGCCAGCGGGGCGCCCACCAAGAGACCCAGTACTTC. As protein: CASSQRGAHQETQYF.

The gene calls are TRBV10-3 and TRBJ1-3; 7 bases are shared with TRBD1. The germline V gene encodes CDR1 ENHRY and CDR2 SYGVKD. Unmatched junction bases numbered 6, after V lost 5 bases and J lost 2 bases. CDR3 length equals 15 residues. The CDR3 DNA reads TGTGCCATCAGTCTTACAGGGGTTCCTGGAAACACCATATATTTT. Its protein is CAISLTGVPGNTIYF.

This sequence joins TRBV3-1 (or the pseudogene TRBV3-2) and TRBJ2-3, with TRBD2 matching over 9 bases. Germline assignment: CDR1 LGHDT and CDR2 YNNKEL (reference sequence). Trimming took 4 bases from V and 0 from J; bases not matched to a gene: 8. The CDR3 is 17 residues long. The CDR3 is CASSPRAGGPSTDTQYF. Written as DNA, the CDR3 is TGTGCCAGCAGCCCCCGGGCGGGAGGGCCGAGCACAGATACGCAGTATTTT.

The CDR3 nucleotides are TGCGCCAGCAGCCCCGGGACAGGGGCCGCCATCCGCTCCTACGAGCAGTACTTC. Protein: CASSPGTGAAIRSYEQYF. V is TRBV5-1 and J is TRBJ2-7; 10 bases align to TRBD1. Germline V gene sequence: CDR1 SGHRS, CDR2 YFSETQ. Unmatched junction bases numbered 13, after V lost 4 bases and J lost 0 bases. This CDR3 has 18 residues. Looking up the rest from reference TRBV5-1 and TRBJ2-7 gives the full variable domain: KAGVTQTPRYLIKTRGQQVTLSCSPISGHRSVSWYQQTPGQGLQFLFEYFSETQRNKGNFPGRFSGRQFSNSRSEMNVSTLELGDSALYLCASSPGTGAAIRSYEQYFGPGTRLTVT.

This clone was recorded only once. This sequence joins TRBV28 and TRBJ2-1, with 9 bases fitting TRBD2. The CDR3 is 17 residues long. The germline V gene has CDR1 MDHEN and CDR2 SYDVKM. The trim removed 4 bases at V and 4 bases at J, leaving 11 bases unmatched. CDR3 in DNA: TGTGCCAGCAGTTCCCCCCGCTCTAGCGGGATTTACAATGAGCAGTTCTTC. It translates to CASSSPRSSGIYNEQFF.

V and J are TRBV3-1 (or the pseudogene TRBV3-2) and TRBJ2-2; D is ambiguous. This CDR3 region has 10 residues. V lost 5 bases to trimming and J lost 9 bases, with 4 bases between them. CDR1 and CDR2 from the germline V gene are LGHDT and YNNKEL (reference sequence). CDR3 bases: TGTGCCAGCAGCTCGTGGGAGCTGTTTTTT. It encodes CASSSWELFF.

The chain recombines TRBV28 with TRBJ2-2; TRBD2 matches at 8 bases. This CDR3 is built from 15 residues. Trimming took 6 bases from V and 4 from J; bases not matched to a gene: 7. Germline CDR1 is MDHEN and CDR2 is SYDVKM. For the CDR3, the DNA is TGTGCCAGCAGGTTAAGCGGGAGAGGCACCGGGGAGCTGTTTTTT. This gives the protein CASRLSGRGTGELFF.

This clone has more than one count but fewer than ten. The genes are TRBV3-1 (or the pseudogene TRBV3-2) and TRBJ1-3; TRBD1 agrees at 9 bases. In germline, CDR1 is LGHDT, CDR2 YNNKEL (reference sequence). The V gene end was trimmed by 6 bases and the J gene end by 2 bases; junction bases not matched to a gene: 17. The CDR3 totals 19 residues. The DNA for the CDR3 is TGTGCCAGCAGACGCACAGGGGGCGGGAGGACCCTCGCTGGAAACACCATATATTTT. Residues: CASRRTGGGRTLAGNTIYF.

The chain carries TRBV9 and TRBJ1-6; tentative D call: TRBD1 (5 bases). Per the germline V gene, CDR1 is SGDLS and CDR2 is YYNGEE. The CDR3 loop spans 14 amino acids. The V gene lost 3 bases and the J gene lost 6 bases, with 10 bases spanning the gap. For the CDR3, the DNA is TGTGCCAGCAGCGCTCGGACATTTAATTCACCCCTCCACTTT. This sequence encodes CASSARTFNSPLHF.

The chain uses TRBV27 and TRBJ1-6, with D unclear. The CDR3 loop spans 15 amino acids. The V end lost 5 bases, the J end lost 0 bases, and 8 bases lay between the germline ends. Germline loops: CDR1 MNHEY, CDR2 SMNVEV (reference sequence). DNA of the CDR3: TGTGCCAGCAGTCGTAGGAGCTCCTATAATTCACCCCTCCACTTT. It translates to CASSRRSSYNSPLHF.

The chain couples TRBV4-1 to TRBJ1-5, with D possibly matching TRBD1 (5 bases). Trimming cost V 4 bases and J 0 bases, with 7 bases left between them. This CDR3 contains 14 residues. CDR1 is MGHRA and CDR2 is YSYEKL in the germline V gene. As DNA, the CDR3 is TGCGCCAGCAGCCGACAGAATAGCAATCAGCCCCAGCATTTT. Its protein product is CASSRQNSNQPQHF.

This chain joins TRBV28 and TRBJ1-5; D is possibly TRBD1 (5 bases). Germline values: CDR1 MDHEN, CDR2 SYDVKM. The CDR3 consists of 14 residues. V was shortened by 2 bases and J by 7 bases, with 12 bases between the two germline ends. The CDR3 region has the DNA TGTGCCAGCAGTTTAGTCAGGGAGGGACAGCCCCAGCATTTT. This translates into CASSLVREGQPQHF.

Only a few counts were recorded for this clone. V and J are TRBV28 and TRBJ1-1; 8 nucleotides agree with TRBD1. Germline V CDR1 and CDR2: MDHEN, SYDVKM. V lost 2 bases and J lost 8; bases outside the gene matches: 7. The CDR3 spans 14 residues. In DNA form, the CDR3 reads TGTGCCAGCAGTTTAAACGGGCGACAGGGGGAAGCTTTCTTT. Its translation is CASSLNGRQGEAFF.

The rearrangement uses TRBV18 and TRBJ2-3; unclear D gene. This CDR3 has 13 residues. The germline CDR1 and CDR2 sequences are KGHSH and LQKENI. V was cut by 6 bases and J by 5 bases, with 12 bases left in between. CDR3 DNA: TGTGCCAGCTCGCTGGAGACCCGAGATACGCAGTATTTT. It yields the protein CASSLETRDTQYF.

This chain connects TRBV13 to TRBJ1-3, with 10 bases fitting TRBD1. The CDR3 runs to 17 residues. V was pared by 4 bases and J by 1 base, with 7 bases of the junction left unmatched. CDR1 PRHDT and CDR2 FYEKMQ come from the germline V gene (reference sequence). The CDR3 region is CASSSPDRGGSGNTIYF. CDR3 DNA sequence: TGTGCCAGCAGCTCGCCGGACAGGGGGGGATCTGGAAACACCATATATTTT.

V gene TRBV7-3 combines with J gene TRBJ2-2; D perhaps matches TRBD1 (6 bases). The V end lost 2 bases, the J end lost 6 bases, and 22 bases lay between the germline ends. Germline V CDR1 and CDR2: SGHTA, FQGTGA. This CDR3 is 18 amino acids long. The CDR3: CASSLAPGTIGSAGELFF. DNA for the CDR3: TGTGCCAGCAGCTTAGCGCCCGGGACAATCGGGTCGGCCGGGGAGCTGTTTTTT.

With regard to this clone: In the same sample, other DNA sequences code for this CDR3. V is TRBV12-3 or TRBV12-4 and J is TRBJ1-5; perhaps TRBD1 as D (6 bases). V lost 3 bases and J lost 5, with 8 bases in between. This CDR3 has 13 amino acids. The CDR3 nucleotides read TGTGCCAGCAGTTTTGGGGGCGATCAGCCCCAGCATTTT. It specifies CASSFGGDQPQHF.

The chain carries TRBV30 and TRBJ1-6, with TRBD1 identical over 9 bases. Germline V lookup: CDR1 GTSNPN, CDR2 SVGIG (reference sequence). After removal of 5 bases from V and 3 bases from J, the junction contained 5 bases not matched to a gene. The CDR3 extends over 15 amino acids. The CDR3, as DNA: TGTGCCTGGGCTGGGACAGGGAGCTATAATTCACCCCTCCACTTT. It encodes CAWAGTGSYNSPLHF.

In this sample, this clone turned up once. The chain carries TRBV7-2 and TRBJ2-7; tentative D call: TRBD2 (6 bases). The CDR3 covers 16 residues. V was trimmed by 4 bases and J by 0 bases, leaving 16 bases between them. The V gene's germline CDR1 is SGHTA and CDR2 FQGNSA. CDR3 amino acids: CASSSEGTFASYEQYF. The DNA for the CDR3 is TGTGCCAGCAGCTCCGAGGGGACTTTCGCCTCCTACGAGCAGTACTTC.

The genes are TRBV9 and TRBJ1-2; D unresolved. The V end lost 4 bases, the J end lost 0 bases, and 13 bases lay between the germline ends. The CDR3 has 15 residues. Per germline, CDR1 SGDLS and CDR2 YYNGEE. CDR3 residues: CASSPLLTTNYGYTF. The CDR3 bases are TGTGCCAGCAGCCCCCTCTTGACAACTAACTATGGCTACACCTTC.

The chain is built from TRBV27 and TRBJ1-1; no definite D call. V dropped 0 bases and J dropped 7 bases, with 6 bases sitting between them. CDR3 length: 12 amino acids. Germline CDR1 MNHEY, CDR2 SMNVEV (reference sequence). CDR3 in amino acids: CASSLSSGEAFF. CDR3 coding DNA: TGTGCCAGCAGTTTATCCTCCGGTGAAGCTTTCTTT.

The gene calls are TRBV5-1 and TRBJ2-1; 8 nucleotides match TRBD1. V was clipped by 1 base and J by 0 bases; unmatched bases: 6. Germline-derived CDR1 and CDR2 are SGHRS and YFSETQ. This CDR3 contains 17 residues. CDR3 DNA sequence: TGCGCCAGCAGCTTGAATGGTCAGGGGGCCTCCTACAATGAGCAGTTCTTC. Amino acid sequence: CASSLNGQGASYNEQFF.

As DNA, the CDR3 is TGTGCCTGGAGTCCCGGGACAATCTATGGCTACACCTTC. Protein sequence: CAWSPGTIYGYTF. This sequence joins TRBV30 and TRBJ1-2; possibly TRBD1 for D (6 bases). The ends were cut back, 2 bases at V and 4 bases at J, with 11 bases in the middle. The CDR3 is 13 amino acids. Looked up from germline, CDR1 is GTSNPN and CDR2 is SVGIG (reference sequence).

The chain is built from TRBV29-1 and TRBJ1-2; no reliable D call. Trimming stripped 2 bases from V and 8 bases from J, with 12 bases between. CDR1 and CDR2 (germline): SQVTM, ANQGSEA. This CDR3 comprises 12 residues. DNA of the CDR3: TGCAGCGTTGAATCCCGAGCCGAGGGCTACACCTTC. This codes for CSVESRAEGYTF.

The V gene is TRBV7-3, the J gene TRBJ1-2, with D perhaps matching TRBD1 (5 bases). This CDR3 region has 15 residues. V gave up 4 bases and J gave up 4 bases, with 16 bases separating them. Looked up from germline, CDR1 is SGHTA and CDR2 is FQGTGA. For the CDR3, the DNA is TGTGCCAGCAGCTCCCTGATTGGGGCAGGCTATGGCTACACCTTC. Amino acid sequence: CASSSLIGAGYGYTF. Together with reference TRBV7-3 and TRBJ1-2, the CDR3 gives the full variable domain: GAGVSQTPSNKVTEKGKYVELRCDPISGHTALYWYRQSLGQGPEFLIYFQGTGAADDSGLPNDRFFAVRPEGSVSTLKIQRTERGDSAVYLCASSSLIGAGYGYTFGSGTRLTVV.

The V and J genes are TRBV29-1 and TRBJ1-2, with 8 nucleotides matching TRBD1. V dropped 4 bases and J dropped 7; count of bases not matched to a gene: 8. Germline V gene sequence: CDR1 SQVTM, CDR2 ANQGSEA. CDR3 length: 13 amino acids. The CDR3 spells CSVAPQGAGGYTF. In DNA, the CDR3 is TGCAGCGTTGCACCTCAGGGGGCCGGTGGCTACACCTTC.

This chain links TRBV30 with TRBJ2-7; the match to TRBD2 covers 8 bases. Germline CDR1 is GTSNPN and CDR2 is SVGIG (reference sequence). V was pared by 7 bases and J by 5 bases, with 13 bases of the junction left unmatched. The CDR3 has 14 residues. CDR3 bases: TGTGCCTATTCCGGGACTAGATTATCCGACGAGCAGTACTTC. This sequence encodes CAYSGTRLSDEQYF.